The entry that follows covers one T cell receptor (beta chain) sequence. Methods used by the authors: The authors estimated nucleated cell counts from reference gene primer amplification. Repertoires were generated with immunoSEQ multiplex PCR, while TCRdb's copy carries only in-frame clones and drops some. The DNA was the basis for D and trimming; V, J and clone size are from that table. This table holds about 200,000 clones, 82% found once. Participant reports of clinical history set cohort assignment. Cohort 3 recovered donors had two negative PCRs, clearance, or symptom resolution. This record comes from a study of blood T cell repertoires in COVID-19. As for the study in general: From T cells, B-cell-depleted T cells, or PBMCs came the material, which was cDNA or gDNA.

Trimming took off 6 bases at V and 0 bases at J, with 15 bases between the two ends. The CDR3 totals 15 residues. Germline V gene data show CDR1 as MNHEY and CDR2 as SVGAGI. Sequencing was performed on PBMCs or T cells enriched from blood (not recorded which). This clonotype was obtained from a man between 35 and 55 years old who had recovered from COVID-19. The gene calls are TRBV6-5 and TRBJ2-7, with TRBD1 as a possible D gene (6 bases). CDR3 in DNA: TGTGCCAGCAGGTCTTTAGGGGGAAACTCCTACGAGCAGTACTTC. Translation gives CASRSLGGNSYEQYF.